This is a list of T cell receptor beta chains from one sample in a study of cytomegalovirus exposure and HLA in healthy donors. Repertoires were generated with immunoSEQ multiplex PCR, while TCRdb's copy carries only in-frame clones and drops some. The table has 100,000 to 150,000 clones, 70% to 90% seen once. The material sequenced was PBMCs. The receptor source for this set is a boy between 10 and 17 years old in good health and CMV-seronegative. Both conserved end residues are part of each CDR3. A D gene is named only where the DNA matches it firmly. Some rows have no size entry. The others give once, few or many, or a class for an expanded clone.

TRBJ2-1	TRBD2	.	TRBV9	CASSATSGSWNEQFF	TGTGCCAGCAGCGCCACTAGCGGGAGCTGGAATGAGCAGTTCTTC
TRBJ2-7	TRBD2	once	TRBV5-6	CASSLRLAGAYEQYF	TGTGCCAGCAGCCTTCGACTAGCGGGTGCCTACGAGCAGTACTTC
TRBJ1-6	.	.	TRBV7-9	CASSYGPEQRMSALHF	TGTGCCAGCAGCTACGGTCCCGAACAGCGGATGTCGGCCCTCCACTTT
TRBJ2-7	TRBD2	.	TRBV7-3	CASSLRGGRTYEQYF	TGTGCCAGCAGCTTAAGGGGGGGGAGAACCTACGAGCAGTACTTC
TRBJ1-4	.	.	TRBV7-8	CASSPGGVARTNEKLFF	TGTGCCAGCAGCCCTGGGGGGGTAGCTAGGACTAATGAAAAACTGTTTTTT
TRBJ2-7	.	.	TRBV6-1	CASSEANRITYEQYF	TGTGCCAGCAGTGAAGCGAACAGGATAACCTACGAGCAGTACTTC
TRBJ2-2	.	.	TRBV6-1	CASSEGEVNTGELFF	TGTGCCAGCAGTGAAGGAGAGGTTAACACCGGGGAGCTGTTTTTT
TRBJ2-7	TRBD1	few	TRBV2	CASRETGLPEQYF	TGTGCCAGCAGGGAGACAGGGCTTCCCGAGCAGTACTTC
TRBJ2-7	.	.	TRBV27	CATSRAGGSYEQYF	TGTGCCACCAGCAGAGCCGGGGGCTCCTACGAGCAGTACTTC
TRBJ2-1	TRBD2	.	TRBV27	CASSLSGGDLNEQFF	TGTGCCAGCAGTTTATCGGGGGGGGATCTCAATGAGCAGTTCTTC
TRBJ2-1	TRBD1	.	TRBV19	CASSLRQGAKEQFF	TGTGCCAGTAGCCTGAGACAGGGGGCGAAAGAGCAGTTCTTC
TRBJ1-4	TRBD1	once	TRBV5-1	CASSPAEGASEKLFF	TGCGCCAGCAGCCCAGCAGAGGGGGCAAGCGAAAAACTGTTTTTT
TRBJ2-1	.	.	TRBV23-1	CASSRSSAYNEQFF	TGCGCCAGCAGTCGATCTAGTGCCTACAATGAGCAGTTCTTC
TRBJ2-1	TRBD2	.	TRBV19	CASARREDYNEQFF	TGTGCCAGCGCCCGGCGGGAGGATTACAATGAGCAGTTCTTC
TRBJ1-1	.	once	TRBV4-1	CASSQDNGGFRNRTEAFF	TGCGCCAGCAGCCAAGATAATGGGGGGTTTAGGAACAGGACTGAAGCTTTCTTT
TRBJ2-3	TRBD2	.	TRBV19	CASSIGKGPGTTTDTQYF	TGTGCCAGTAGTATAGGGAAGGGGCCCGGGACTACAACAGATACGCAGTATTTT
TRBJ1-5	.	.	TRBV10-2	CASSESGPNQPQHF	TGCGCCAGCAGTGAGTCGGGCCCAAATCAGCCCCAGCATTTT
TRBJ1-2	TRBD1	.	TRBV4-2	CASSQDRGENYGYTF	TGTGCCAGCAGCCAGGACAGGGGCGAGAACTATGGCTACACCTTC
TRBJ2-5	.	.	TRBV19	CASSTGAGASQAQETQYF	TGTGCCAGTAGTACCGGAGCGGGCGCTTCTCAAGCCCAAGAGACCCAGTACTTC
TRBJ1-5	.	.	TRBV7-6	CASSLVGGQDSNQPQHF	TGTGCCAGCAGCTTAGTAGGAGGGCAGGATAGCAATCAGCCCCAGCATTTT
TRBJ2-3	.	.	TRBV30	CAGSGGHTQYF	TGTGCCGGCAGTGGTGGGCATACGCAGTATTTT
TRBJ2-7	TRBD1	.	TRBV5-6	CASSWRETGGFYEQYF	TGTGCCAGCAGCTGGCGGGAGACAGGGGGCTTCTACGAGCAGTACTTC
TRBJ2-7	TRBD2	.	TRBV7-6	CASSRGAGGQSSYEQYF	TGTGCCAGCAGCAGAGGGGCGGGGGGCCAGAGCTCCTACGAGCAGTACTTC
TRBJ1-3	TRBD1	.	TRBV30	CAWNQGGTAGNTIYF	TGTGCCTGGAACCAAGGGGGGACAGCTGGAAACACCATATATTTT
TRBJ2-5	TRBD1	.	TRBV7-9	CASSVAPGQGPETQYF	TGTGCCAGCAGCGTTGCCCCGGGACAGGGGCCAGAGACCCAGTACTTC
TRBJ2-3	.	.	TRBV5-1	CASSFGGGPPDTQYF	TGCGCCAGCAGCTTTGGGGGGGGGCCCCCAGATACGCAGTATTTT
TRBJ2-3	TRBD1	.	TRBV11-1	CASSRDSRTDTQYF	TGTGCCAGTAGCCGGGACAGCCGCACAGATACGCAGTATTTT
TRBJ1-3	.	.	TRBV29-1	CSADRGGPSGNTIYF	TGCAGCGCAGACCGCGGGGGCCCCTCTGGAAACACCATATATTTT
TRBJ1-2	.	.	TRBV13	CASSLDPKDYGYPF	TGTGCCAGCAGCTTAGATCCCAAAGACTATGGCTACCCCTTC
TRBJ1-2	TRBD1	.	TRBV7-2	CASRTGQDYGYTF	TGTGCCAGCAGAACGGGACAGGACTATGGCTACACCTTC
TRBJ2-5	TRBD2	.	TRBV5-8	CASSTGTRSRETQYF	TGTGCCAGCAGCACCGGGACTAGGAGTAGGGAGACCCAGTACTTC
TRBJ1-2	.	.	TRBV6-1	CASASTGIYGYTF	TGTGCCAGCGCTTCTACAGGGATCTATGGCTACACCTTC
TRBJ1-6	.	.	TRBV5-5	CASSTEPRSPLHF	TGTGCCAGCAGCACCGAACCTCGGTCACCCCTCCACTTT
TRBJ1-2	.	.	TRBV4-2	CASSQGGETWGGNYGYTF	TGTGCCAGCAGCCAAGGGGGTGAGACATGGGGCGGTAACTATGGCTACACCTTC
TRBJ1-1	.	.	TRBV6-1	CASRGGVAEAFF	TGTGCCAGCAGGGGAGGGGTGGCTGAAGCTTTCTTT
TRBJ1-2	.	.	TRBV7-9	CASSPATANGYTF	TGTGCCAGCAGCCCAGCGACAGCTAATGGCTACACCTTC
TRBJ2-7	TRBD1	.	TRBV7-3	CASSSTGTGYEQYF	TGTGCCAGCAGCTCCACCGGGACAGGCTACGAGCAGTACTTC
TRBJ2-3	.	once	TRBV27	CASSSRDTQYF	TGTGCCAGCAGCTCACGGGATACGCAGTATTTT
TRBJ2-5	TRBD2	.	TRBV6-1	CASSEILGGRAQETQYF	TGTGCCAGCAGTGAAATACTAGGCGGGAGGGCCCAAGAGACCCAGTACTTC
TRBJ2-3	.	.	TRBV5-4	CASSLGGSAFTSSTDTQYF	TGTGCCAGCAGCTTGGGGGGCTCGGCCTTTACCTCTAGCACAGATACGCAGTATTTT
TRBJ1-2	TRBD1	few	TRBV5-1	CASSSGQANYGYTF	TGCGCCAGCAGCTCGGGACAGGCTAACTATGGCTACACCTTC
TRBJ2-7	TRBD1	.	TRBV5-6	CASSLSLTGDEQYF	TGTGCCAGCAGCTTGTCCTTGACAGGGGACGAGCAGTACTTC
TRBJ2-7	.	.	TRBV4-3	CASSQDEGTVEYEQYF	TGCGCCAGCAGCCAAGATGAGGGCACAGTCGAGTACGAGCAGTACTTC
TRBJ1-4	.	.	TRBV4-2	CASSQLDRRSNEKLFF	TGTGCCAGCAGCCAACTTGACAGACGAAGTAATGAAAAACTGTTTTTT
TRBJ2-2	.	.	TRBV7-9	CASRIAVNTGELFF	TGTGCCAGCAGAATTGCAGTGAACACCGGGGAGCTGTTTTTT
TRBJ2-7	.	.	TRBV4-1	CASSQDIVGVRYEQYF	TGCGCCAGCAGCCAAGATATAGTGGGCGTTCGCTACGAGCAGTACTTC
TRBJ1-4	TRBD1	.	TRBV5-4	CASSNGQVHNEKLFF	TGTGCCAGCAGCAACGGACAGGTTCATAATGAAAAACTGTTTTTT
TRBJ2-7	.	.	TRBV11-3	CASSLGTDSSYEQYF	TGTGCCAGCAGCTTAGGGACAGACTCTTCCTACGAGCAGTACTTC
TRBJ2-3	TRBD2	.	TRBV7-3	CASSSLAGRKADTQYF	TGTGCCAGCAGCTCACTAGCGGGAAGGAAGGCAGATACGCAGTATTTT
TRBJ1-1	.	.	TRBV29-1	CSVETFYSNTEAFF	TGCAGCGTTGAGACATTTTATTCGAACACTGAAGCTTTCTTT
TRBJ1-5	.	few	TRBV7-2	CASSLDRSQPQHF	TGTGCCAGCAGCTTAGACAGGAGTCAGCCCCAGCATTTT
TRBJ1-4	TRBD1	.	TRBV7-9	CASSFQTGGNEKLFF	TGTGCCAGCAGCTTTCAGACAGGGGGAAATGAAAAACTGTTTTTT
TRBJ1-5	TRBD1	.	TRBV19	CASTYRDRGLNSNQPQHF	TGTGCCAGTACTTACCGGGACAGGGGGCTGAATAGCAATCAGCCCCAGCATTTT
TRBJ2-7	TRBD1	once	TRBV5-1	CASSLEGQAPYEQYF	TGCGCCAGCAGCTTGGAGGGACAGGCCCCCTACGAGCAGTACTTC
TRBJ1-1	.	few	TRBV4-3	CASSQSDMGRTEAFF	TGCGCCAGCAGCCAGTCCGACATGGGGCGCACTGAAGCTTTCTTT
TRBJ1-2	.	.	TRBV9	CASSVGGGGPVYGYTF	TGTGCCAGCAGCGTAGGGGGGGGAGGGCCCGTCTATGGCTACACCTTC
TRBJ1-2	.	.	TRBV28	CASSSSSGGYTF	TGTGCCAGCAGTTCCTCTAGTGGGGGCTACACCTTC
TRBJ2-1	.	.	TRBV28	CASSPADRTSLEQFF	TGTGCCAGCAGTCCCGCAGATCGAACTAGTTTAGAGCAGTTCTTC
TRBJ2-2	TRBD2	.	TRBV7-9	CASSFNGRGVDTGELFF	TGTGCCAGCAGCTTTAATGGACGGGGGGTAGACACCGGGGAGCTGTTTTTT